This T cell receptor beta chain was recovered during a study of chemoradiotherapy in HPV16-positive cancers. V shed 4 bases and J 0 bases; nucleotides not matched to a gene: 6. The CDR3 runs to 16 residues. Per the germline V gene, CDR1 is MNHEY and CDR2 is SVGAGI. Data came from immunoSEQ multiplex PCR; TCRdb stores just in-frame clones and leaves some out. The sample consists of roughly 4,700 clones, around 90% of them appearing once. The sequencing used tumor tissue, collected from a patient who underwent chemoradiotherapy. This TCR was sampled from a human donor with HPV-associated anogenital cancer. The chain couples TRBV6-5 to TRBJ2-7; 10 bases are shared with TRBD2. CDR3 in amino acids: CASSFRTSGPSYEQYF. The CDR3 region has the DNA TGTGCCAGCAGTTTCAGGACTAGCGGTCCCTCCTACGAGCAGTACTTC.